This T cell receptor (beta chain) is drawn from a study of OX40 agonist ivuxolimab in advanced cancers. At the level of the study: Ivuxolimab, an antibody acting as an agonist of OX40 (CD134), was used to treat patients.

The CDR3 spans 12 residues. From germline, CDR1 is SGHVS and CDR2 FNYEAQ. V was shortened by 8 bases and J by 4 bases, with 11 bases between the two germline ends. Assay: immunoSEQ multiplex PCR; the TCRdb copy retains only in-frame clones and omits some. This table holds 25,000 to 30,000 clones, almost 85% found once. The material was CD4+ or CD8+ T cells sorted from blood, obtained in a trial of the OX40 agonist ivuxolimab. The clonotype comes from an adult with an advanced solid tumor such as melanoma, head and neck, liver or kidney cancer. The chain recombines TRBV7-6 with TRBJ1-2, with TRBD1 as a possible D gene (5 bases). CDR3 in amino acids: CASGGSSYGYTF. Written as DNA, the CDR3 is TGTGCCAGCGGGGGGTCGTCCTATGGCTACACCTTC.